The T cell receptor beta chain described here comes from a study of T and B cells in COVID-19 patients. About the study: Blood was sampled from COVID-19 patients who were either actively infected or recovered. Most recovered patients had mild to moderate COVID-19 treated as outpatients.

Each TRB amplification used roughly 230-550 ng of genomic DNA from blood. Germline CDR1 and CDR2: MNHEY and SMNVEV (reference sequence). Unmatched junction bases numbered 10, after V lost 8 bases and J lost 4 bases. CDR3 size: 15 residues. TRB rearrangements were amplified by multiplex PCR with BIOMED2 TRB-A/B primers. In TCRdb, the multiplex PCR reads were re-called with MiXCR into one record per CDR3 protein. The table records fewer than 8,500 distinct CDR3 sequences, under 30% of them present only once. Sequencing used blood. V gene TRBV27 combines with J gene TRBJ2-7; 11 nucleotides line up with TRBD2. The clonotype comes from a human donor with active COVID-19. In nucleotides, the CDR3 is TGTGCCAGCCCCCGGGGTAGCGGGAGGGGGTACGAGCAGTACTTC. Encoded protein: CASPRGSGRGYEQYF.